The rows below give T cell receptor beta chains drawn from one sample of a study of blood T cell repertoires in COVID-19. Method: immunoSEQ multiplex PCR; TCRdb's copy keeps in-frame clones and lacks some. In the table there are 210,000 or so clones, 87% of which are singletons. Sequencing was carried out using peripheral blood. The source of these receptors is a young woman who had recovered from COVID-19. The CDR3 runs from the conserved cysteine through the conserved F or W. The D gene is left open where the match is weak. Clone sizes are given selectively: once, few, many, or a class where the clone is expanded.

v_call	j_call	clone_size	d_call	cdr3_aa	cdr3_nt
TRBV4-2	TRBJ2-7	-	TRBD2	CASSRTGLAGEQYF	TGTGCCAGCAGCCGAACGGGACTAGCGGGGGAGCAGTACTTC
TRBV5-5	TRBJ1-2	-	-	CASTEGPWDGYTF	TGTGCCAGCACGGAGGGCCCTTGGGATGGCTACACCTTC
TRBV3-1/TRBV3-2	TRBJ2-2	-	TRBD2	CASLAGETGELFF	TGTGCCAGCCTAGCGGGAGAGACCGGGGAGCTGTTTTTT
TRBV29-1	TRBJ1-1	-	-	CSVVYYKDRFNTEAFF	TGCAGCGTTGTCTATTATAAGGACAGATTTAACACTGAAGCTTTCTTT
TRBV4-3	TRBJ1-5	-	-	CASSQDRDFGEPQHF	TGCGCCAGCAGCCAAGATAGGGACTTTGGGGAGCCCCAGCATTTT
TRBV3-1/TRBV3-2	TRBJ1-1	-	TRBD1	CASSHIDRVENTEAFF	TGTGCCAGCAGCCATATAGACAGGGTTGAGAACACTGAAGCTTTCTTT
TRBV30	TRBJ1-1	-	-	CAWIRGENTEAFF	TGTGCCTGGATACGGGGAGAGAACACTGAAGCTTTCTTT
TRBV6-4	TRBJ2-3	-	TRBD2	CASSDDSGSGTDTQYF	TGTGCCAGCAGTGACGATAGCGGGAGTGGCACAGATACGCAGTATTTT
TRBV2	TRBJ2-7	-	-	CAITTGRQGSEQYF	TGTGCCATAACGACGGGCCGTCAAGGGAGCGAGCAGTACTTC
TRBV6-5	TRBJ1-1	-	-	CASSIGGMNTEAFF	TGTGCCAGCAGTATAGGAGGTATGAACACTGAAGCTTTCTTT
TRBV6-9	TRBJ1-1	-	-	CASSITEKFTEAFF	TGTGCCAGCAGTATCACAGAAAAGTTCACTGAAGCTTTCTTT
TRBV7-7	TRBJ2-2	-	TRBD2	CASSTGLVPTGELFF	TGTGCCAGCAGCACGGGACTAGTACCCACCGGGGAGCTGTTTTTT
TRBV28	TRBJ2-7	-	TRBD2	CASSPRTSGSYYEQYF	TGTGCCAGCAGTCCCCGGACTAGCGGGAGTTACTACGAGCAGTACTTC
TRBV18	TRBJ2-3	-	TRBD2	CASSLAGVTDTQYF	TGTGCCAGCTCTCTAGCGGGAGTAACAGATACGCAGTATTTT
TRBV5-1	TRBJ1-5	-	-	CASSFDGQGGNQPQHF	TGCGCCAGCAGCTTCGACGGCCAGGGTGGCAATCAGCCCCAGCATTTT
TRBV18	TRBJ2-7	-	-	CASSPGTWTYEQYF	TGTGCCAGCTCACCCGGGACTTGGACCTACGAGCAGTACTTC
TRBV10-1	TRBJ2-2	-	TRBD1	CASGGDRGIAGELFF	TGCGCCAGCGGAGGCGACAGGGGGATCGCCGGGGAGCTGTTTTTT
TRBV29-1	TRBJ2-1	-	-	CSVEAVGLTSEQFF	TGCAGCGTTGAAGCCGTGGGACTCACTAGTGAGCAGTTCTTC
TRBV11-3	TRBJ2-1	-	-	CASSLSTAYSYNEQFF	TGTGCCAGCAGCTTATCGACAGCCTACTCCTACAATGAGCAGTTCTTC
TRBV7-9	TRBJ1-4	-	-	CASSSAGGSEKLFF	TGTGCCAGCAGCTCCGCCGGGGGGAGTGAAAAACTGTTTTTT
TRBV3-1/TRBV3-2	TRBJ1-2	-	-	CASSQPTRVGGYTF	TGTGCCAGCAGCCAACCGACCAGGGTTGGGGGCTACACCTTC
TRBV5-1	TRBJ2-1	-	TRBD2	CASSLETTSGGYNEQFF	TGCGCCAGCAGCTTGGAAACGACTAGCGGGGGTTACAATGAGCAGTTCTTC
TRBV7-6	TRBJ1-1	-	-	CASSLEAGAVNTEAFF	TGTGCCAGCAGCTTAGAGGCGGGGGCGGTGAACACTGAAGCTTTCTTT
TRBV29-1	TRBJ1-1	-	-	CSVEDRRQRLNTEAFF	TGCAGCGTTGAAGATCGTCGGCAGCGCTTGAACACTGAAGCTTTCTTT
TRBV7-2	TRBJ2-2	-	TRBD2	CASSLGTSGYTGELFF	TGTGCCAGCAGCTTAGGGACTAGCGGATACACCGGGGAGCTGTTTTTT
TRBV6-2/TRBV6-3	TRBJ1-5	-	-	CASSYSSVPGARGYSNQPQHF	TGTGCCAGCAGTTACTCGAGCGTGCCAGGGGCAAGGGGTTATAGCAATCAGCCCCAGCATTTT
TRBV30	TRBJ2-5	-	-	CAWDSGQETQYF	TGTGCCTGGGATTCCGGGCAAGAGACCCAGTACTTC
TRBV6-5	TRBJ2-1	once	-	CASSYSRVGQEFF	TGTGCCAGCAGTTACTCGAGGGTGGGCCAGGAGTTCTTC
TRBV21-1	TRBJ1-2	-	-	CASSGRRDRVDGYTF	TGTGCCAGCAGCGGGCGCCGGGACAGGGTGGATGGCTACACCTTC
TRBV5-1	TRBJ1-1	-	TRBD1	CASSVRTGELAFF	TGCGCCAGCAGCGTTAGGACAGGCGAGTTGGCTTTCTTT
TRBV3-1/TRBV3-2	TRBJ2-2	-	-	CASSPLVETGELFF	TGTGCCAGCAGCCCCCTTGTAGAAACCGGGGAGCTGTTTTTT
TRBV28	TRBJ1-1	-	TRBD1	CASSPLPSDRGGTEAFF	TGTGCCAGCAGTCCCCTGCCCTCCGACAGGGGAGGCACTGAAGCTTTCTTT
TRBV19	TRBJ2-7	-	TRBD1	CASSMGGTGGYEQYF	TGTGCCAGTAGTATGGGAGGGACAGGGGGCTACGAGCAGTACTTC
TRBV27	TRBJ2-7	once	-	CASRRDLGGHEQYF	TGTGCCAGCCGTAGGGACCTTGGGGGCCACGAGCAGTACTTC
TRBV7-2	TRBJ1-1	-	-	CASSLIFGFQGNTEAFF	TGTGCCAGCAGCTTAATTTTTGGTTTCCAGGGGAACACTGAAGCTTTCTTT
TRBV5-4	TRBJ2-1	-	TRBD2	CASSFSGSPYNEQFF	TGTGCCAGCAGCTTTAGCGGGAGCCCATACAATGAGCAGTTCTTC
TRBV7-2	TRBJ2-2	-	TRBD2	CASSLMAGTRNTGELFF	TGTGCCAGCAGCTTAATGGCCGGGACTAGGAACACCGGGGAGCTGTTTTTT
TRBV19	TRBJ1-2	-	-	CASSISNAYGYTF	TGTGCCAGTAGTATCAGTAACGCCTATGGCTACACCTTC
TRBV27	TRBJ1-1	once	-	CASSFLVNTEAFF	TGTGCCAGCAGTTTCCTAGTGAACACTGAAGCTTTCTTT
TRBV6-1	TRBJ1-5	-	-	CASSERARREAQHF	TGTGCCAGCAGTGAAAGAGCCCGGAGGGAGGCCCAGCATTTT
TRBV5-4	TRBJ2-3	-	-	CASRADGVPEDTQYF	TGTGCCAGCAGGGCGGATGGAGTGCCCGAGGATACGCAGTATTTT
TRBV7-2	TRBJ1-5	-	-	CASSKETKQPQHF	TGTGCCAGCAGTAAAGAGACAAAACAGCCCCAGCATTTT
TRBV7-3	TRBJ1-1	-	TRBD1	CASSPDRGGNTEAFF	TGTGCCAGCAGCCCCGACAGGGGAGGGAACACTGAAGCTTTCTTT
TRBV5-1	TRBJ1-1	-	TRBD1	CASSRDRGNTEAFF	TGCGCCAGCTCAAGGGACAGGGGGAACACTGAAGCTTTCTTT
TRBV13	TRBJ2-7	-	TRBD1	CASSLVGDRGTLEQYF	TGTGCCAGCAGCTTAGTAGGGGACAGGGGAACTCTGGAGCAGTACTTC
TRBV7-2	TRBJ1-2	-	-	CASSLARGFDYGYTF	TGTGCCAGCAGCTTAGCGCGGGGTTTCGACTATGGCTACACCTTC
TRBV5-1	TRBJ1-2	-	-	CASSNLQDNYGYTF	TGCGCCAGCAGTAACCTACAGGATAACTATGGCTACACCTTC
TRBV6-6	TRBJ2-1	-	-	CASSPSRRIVNEQFF	TGTGCCAGCAGTCCTTCTCGGCGGATAGTTAATGAGCAGTTCTTC
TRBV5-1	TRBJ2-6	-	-	CASSFPSEISSGANVLTF	TGCGCCAGCAGCTTCCCATCCGAGATTAGCTCTGGGGCCAACGTCCTGACTTTC
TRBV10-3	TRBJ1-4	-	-	CAISAYGFATNEKLFF	TGTGCCATCAGTGCTTATGGCTTCGCAACTAATGAAAAACTGTTTTTT
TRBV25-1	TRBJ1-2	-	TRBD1	CASSASGTGGDGYTF	TGTGCCAGCAGTGCATCCGGGACAGGGGGAGATGGCTACACCTTC
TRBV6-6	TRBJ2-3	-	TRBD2	CASSQDFASGISTDTQYF	TGTGCCAGCAGTCAGGATTTTGCTAGCGGGATAAGCACAGATACGCAGTATTTT
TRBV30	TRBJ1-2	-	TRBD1	CAWTRTGNYGYTF	TGTGCCTGGACCCGGACAGGGAACTATGGCTACACCTTC
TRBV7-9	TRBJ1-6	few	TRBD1	CASRPPRDRGNSPLHF	TGTGCCAGCAGACCTCCCCGGGACAGGGGTAATTCACCCCTCCACTTT